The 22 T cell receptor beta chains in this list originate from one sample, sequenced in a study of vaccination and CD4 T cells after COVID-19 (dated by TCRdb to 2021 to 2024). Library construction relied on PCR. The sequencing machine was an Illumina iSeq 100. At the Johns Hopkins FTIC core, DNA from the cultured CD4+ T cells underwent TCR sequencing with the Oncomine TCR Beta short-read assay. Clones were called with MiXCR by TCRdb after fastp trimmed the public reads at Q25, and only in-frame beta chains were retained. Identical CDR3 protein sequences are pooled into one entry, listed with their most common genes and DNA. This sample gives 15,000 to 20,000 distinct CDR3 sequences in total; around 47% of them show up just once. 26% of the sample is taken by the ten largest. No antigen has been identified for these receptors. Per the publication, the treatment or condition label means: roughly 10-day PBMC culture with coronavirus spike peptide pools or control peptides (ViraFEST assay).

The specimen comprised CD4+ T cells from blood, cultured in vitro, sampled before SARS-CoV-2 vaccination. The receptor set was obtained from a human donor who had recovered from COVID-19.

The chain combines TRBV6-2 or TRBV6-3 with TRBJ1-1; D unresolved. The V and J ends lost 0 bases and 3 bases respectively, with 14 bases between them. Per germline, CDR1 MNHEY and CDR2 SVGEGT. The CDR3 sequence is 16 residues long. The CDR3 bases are TGTGCCAGCAGTTACTCTCGGGGAGGTAAGGACACTGAAGCTTTCTTT. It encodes CASSYSRGGKDTEAFF.

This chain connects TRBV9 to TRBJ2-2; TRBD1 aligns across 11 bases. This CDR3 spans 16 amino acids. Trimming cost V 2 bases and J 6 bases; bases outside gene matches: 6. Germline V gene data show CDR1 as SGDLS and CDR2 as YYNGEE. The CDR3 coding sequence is TGTGCCAGCAGCGTGACGGGACAGGGGGATTCCGGGGAGCTGTTTTTT. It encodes CASSVTGQGDSGELFF. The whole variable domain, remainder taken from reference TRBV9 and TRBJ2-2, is DSGVTQTPKHLITATGQRVTLRCSPRSGDLSVYWYQQSLDQGLQFLIQYYNGEERAKGNILERFSAQQFPDLHSELNLSSLELGDSALYFCASSVTGQGDSGELFFGEGSRLTVL.

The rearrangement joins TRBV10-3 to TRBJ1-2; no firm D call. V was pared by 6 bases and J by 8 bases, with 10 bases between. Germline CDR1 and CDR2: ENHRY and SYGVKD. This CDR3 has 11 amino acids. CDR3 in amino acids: CAIRGTKGYTF. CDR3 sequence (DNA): TGTGCCATCAGGGGAACAAAAGGCTACACCTTC.

The CDR3 protein is CASSLAGGGTGEQFF. CDR3 sequence (DNA): TGTGCCAGCAGCTTAGCTGGCGGGGGGACAGGGGAGCAGTTCTTC. The chain couples TRBV7-2 to TRBJ2-1; D might be TRBD1 (9 bases). Germline-derived CDR1 and CDR2 are SGHTA and FQGNSA. The CDR3 loop spans 15 amino acids. V gave up 0 bases and J gave up 10 bases, with 16 bases separating them.

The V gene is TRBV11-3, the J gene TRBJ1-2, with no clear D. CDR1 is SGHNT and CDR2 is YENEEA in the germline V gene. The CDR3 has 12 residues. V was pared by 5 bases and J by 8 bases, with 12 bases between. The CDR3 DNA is TGTGCCAGCAGCACGGTTAAAGAGGGCTACACCTTC. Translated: CASSTVKEGYTF. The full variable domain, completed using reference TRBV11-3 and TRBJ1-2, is EAGVVQSPRYKIIEKKQPVAFWCNPISGHNTLYWYLQNLGQGPELLIRYENEEAVDDSQLPKDRFSAERLKGVDSTLKIQPAELGDSAVYLCASSTVKEGYTFGSGTRLTVV.

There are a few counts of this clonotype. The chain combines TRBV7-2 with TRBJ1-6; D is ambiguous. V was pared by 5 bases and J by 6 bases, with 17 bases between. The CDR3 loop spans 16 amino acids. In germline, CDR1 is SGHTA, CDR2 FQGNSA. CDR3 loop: CASSPRKRSRNSPLHF. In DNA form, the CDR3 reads TGTGCCAGCAGCCCCCGTAAACGATCCCGTAATTCACCCCTCCACTTT.

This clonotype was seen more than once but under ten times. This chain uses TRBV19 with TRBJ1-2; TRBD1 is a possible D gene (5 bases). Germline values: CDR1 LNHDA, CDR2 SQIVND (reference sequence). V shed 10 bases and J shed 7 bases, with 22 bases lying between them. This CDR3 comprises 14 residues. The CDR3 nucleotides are TGTGCCACCCTAAGGGCAGGGTTAATTTCTGGCTACACCTTC. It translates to CATLRAGLISGYTF. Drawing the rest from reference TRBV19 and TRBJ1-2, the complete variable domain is DGGITQSPKYLFRKEGQNVTLSCEQNLNHDAMYWYRQDPGQGLRLIYYSQIVNDFQKGDIAEGYSVSREKKESFPLTVTSAQKNPTAFYLCATLRAGLISGYTFGSGTRLTVV.

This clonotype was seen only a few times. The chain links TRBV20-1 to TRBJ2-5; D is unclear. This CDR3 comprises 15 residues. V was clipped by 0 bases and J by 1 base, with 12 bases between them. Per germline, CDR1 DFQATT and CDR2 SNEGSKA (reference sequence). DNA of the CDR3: TGCAGTGCTAGAGATCCGGGCCAGTCCCAAGAGACCCAGTACTTC. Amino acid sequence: CSARDPGQSQETQYF.

CDR3 protein: CASSESGVEKLFF. The CDR3 coding sequence is TGTGCCAGCAGTGAAAGTGGGGTCGAAAAACTGTTTTTT. The V gene is TRBV6-1, the J gene TRBJ1-4; D remains ambiguous. CDR1 and CDR2 from the germline V gene are MNHNS and SASEGT. With 2 bases removed from V and 8 bases from J, the gap between germline ends came to 9 bases. The CDR3 consists of 13 residues.

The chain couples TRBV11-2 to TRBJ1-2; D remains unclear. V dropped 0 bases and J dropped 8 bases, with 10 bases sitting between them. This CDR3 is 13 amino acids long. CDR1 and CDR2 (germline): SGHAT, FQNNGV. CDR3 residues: CASSLDSKVGYTF. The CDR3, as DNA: TGTGCCAGCAGCTTAGACAGTAAAGTCGGCTACACCTTC. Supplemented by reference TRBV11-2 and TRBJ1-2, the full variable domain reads EAGVAQSPRYKIIEKRQSVAFWCNPISGHATLYWYQQILGQGPKLLIQFQNNGVVDDSQLPKDRFSAERLKGVDSTLKIQPAKLEDSAVYLCASSLDSKVGYTFGSGTRLTVV.

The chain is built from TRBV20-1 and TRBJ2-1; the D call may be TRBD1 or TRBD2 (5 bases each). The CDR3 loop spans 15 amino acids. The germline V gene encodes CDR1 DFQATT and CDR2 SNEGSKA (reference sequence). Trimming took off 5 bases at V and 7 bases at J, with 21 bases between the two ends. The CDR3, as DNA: TGCAGTGCTCCACCCGAGAGGGGAGTTTTGAATGAGCAGTTCTTC. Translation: CSAPPERGVLNEQFF.

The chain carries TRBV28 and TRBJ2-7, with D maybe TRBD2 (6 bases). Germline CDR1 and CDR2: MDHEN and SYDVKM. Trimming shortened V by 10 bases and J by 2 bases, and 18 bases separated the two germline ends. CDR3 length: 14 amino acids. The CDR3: CAIRPGGETYEQYF. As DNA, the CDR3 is TGTGCCATCAGGCCAGGCGGGGAAACCTACGAGCAGTACTTC.

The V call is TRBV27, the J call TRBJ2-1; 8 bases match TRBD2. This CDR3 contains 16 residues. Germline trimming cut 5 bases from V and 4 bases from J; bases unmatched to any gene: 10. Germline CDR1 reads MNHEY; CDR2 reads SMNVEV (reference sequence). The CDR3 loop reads CASSPPGLGTYNEQFF. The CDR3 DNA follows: TGTGCCAGCAGTCCCCCGGGACTAGGAACATACAATGAGCAGTTCTTC.

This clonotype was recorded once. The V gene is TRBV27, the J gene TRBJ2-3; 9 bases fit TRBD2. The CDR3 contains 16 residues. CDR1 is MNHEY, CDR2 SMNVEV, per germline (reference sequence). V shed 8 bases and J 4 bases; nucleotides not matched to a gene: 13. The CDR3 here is CASGNGIAGVADTQYF. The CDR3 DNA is TGTGCCAGCGGGAACGGGATAGCGGGAGTGGCAGATACGCAGTATTTT.

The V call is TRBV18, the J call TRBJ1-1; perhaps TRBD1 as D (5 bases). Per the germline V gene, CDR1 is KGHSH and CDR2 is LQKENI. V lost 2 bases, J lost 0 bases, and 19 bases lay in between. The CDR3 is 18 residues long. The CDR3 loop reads CASSPRAGLWGVNTEAFF. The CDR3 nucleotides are TGTGCCAGCTCACCAAGAGCAGGGTTGTGGGGGGTGAACACTGAAGCTTTCTTT. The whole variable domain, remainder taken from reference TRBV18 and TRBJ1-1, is NAGVMQNPRHLVRRRGQEARLRCSPMKGHSHVYWYRQLPEEGLKFMVYLQKENIIDESGMPKERFSAEFPKEGPSILRIQQVVRGDSAAYFCASSPRAGLWGVNTEAFFGQGTRLTVV.

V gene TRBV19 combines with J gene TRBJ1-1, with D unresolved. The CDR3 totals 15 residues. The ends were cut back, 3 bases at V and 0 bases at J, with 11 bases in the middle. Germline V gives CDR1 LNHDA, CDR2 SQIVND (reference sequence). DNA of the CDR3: TGTGCCAGTAGTATCCTCTCCATCATGAACACTGAAGCTTTCTTT. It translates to CASSILSIMNTEAFF.

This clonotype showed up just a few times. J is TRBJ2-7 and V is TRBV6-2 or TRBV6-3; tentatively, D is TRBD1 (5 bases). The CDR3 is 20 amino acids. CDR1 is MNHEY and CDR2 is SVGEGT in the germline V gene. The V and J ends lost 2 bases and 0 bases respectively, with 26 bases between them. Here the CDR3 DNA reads TGTGCCAGCAGTTACATAAGGGGTCTCCAAAACACGAAGAGCTCCTACGAGCAGTACTTC. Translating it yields CASSYIRGLQNTKSSYEQYF.

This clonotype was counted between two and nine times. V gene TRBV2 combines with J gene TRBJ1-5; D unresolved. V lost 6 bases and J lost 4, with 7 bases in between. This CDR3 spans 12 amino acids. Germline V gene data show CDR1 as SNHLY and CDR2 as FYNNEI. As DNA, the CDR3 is TGTGCCAGCAGGGACCCGAATCAGCCCCAGCATTTT. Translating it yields CASRDPNQPQHF.

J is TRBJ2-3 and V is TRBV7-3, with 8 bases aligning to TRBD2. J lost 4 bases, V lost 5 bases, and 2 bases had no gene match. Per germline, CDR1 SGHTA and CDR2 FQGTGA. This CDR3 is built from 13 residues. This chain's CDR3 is CASSPGGSDTQYF. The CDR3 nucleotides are TGTGCCAGCAGCCCGGGGGGGTCAGATACGCAGTATTTT.

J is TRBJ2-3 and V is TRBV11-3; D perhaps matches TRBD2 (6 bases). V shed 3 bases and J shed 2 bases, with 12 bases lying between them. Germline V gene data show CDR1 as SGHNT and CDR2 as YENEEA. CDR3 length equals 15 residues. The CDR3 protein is CASSFEAGPTDTQYF. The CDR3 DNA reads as TGTGCCAGCAGCTTTGAGGCGGGGCCCACAGATACGCAGTATTTT.

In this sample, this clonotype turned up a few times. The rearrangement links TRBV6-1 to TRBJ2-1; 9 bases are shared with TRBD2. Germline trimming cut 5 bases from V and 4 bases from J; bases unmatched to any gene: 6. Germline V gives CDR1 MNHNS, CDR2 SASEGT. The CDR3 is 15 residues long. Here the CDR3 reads CASSTGLAQYNEQFF. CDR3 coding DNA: TGTGCCAGCAGTACTGGACTAGCGCAATACAATGAGCAGTTCTTC.

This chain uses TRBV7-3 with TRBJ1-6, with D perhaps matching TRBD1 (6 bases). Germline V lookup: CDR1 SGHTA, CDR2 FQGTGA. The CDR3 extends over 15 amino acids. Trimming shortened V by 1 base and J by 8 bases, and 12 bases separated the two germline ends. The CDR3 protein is CASSLNPGADSPLHF. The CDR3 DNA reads TGTGCCAGCAGCTTAAATCCAGGGGCGGATTCACCCCTCCACTTT. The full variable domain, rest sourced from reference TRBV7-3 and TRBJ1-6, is GAGVSQTPSNKVTEKGKYVELRCDPISGHTALYWYRQSLGQGPEFLIYFQGTGAADDSGLPNDRFFAVRPEGSVSTLKIQRTERGDSAVYLCASSLNPGADSPLHFGNGTRLTVT.